Sequencing of this T cell receptor (beta chain) was carried out in a study of T cells in Graves' hyperthyroidism and ophthalmopathy (dated by TCRdb to the late 2010s). Concerning the study at large: A discovery cohort of about 100 patients, roughly 45 with Graves' ophthalmopathy and approximately 55 with stable Graves' hyperthyroidism, was used to find distinguishing TCR V-J signatures. Prospective prediction of ophthalmopathy was tested in an independent validation cohort of some 20 hyperthyroidism patients and around 16 patients who later progressed to ophthalmopathy. The 75 to 100 discovery patients were randomly divided into training and test sets at a 7:3 ratio. In addition, the study compared T-cell repertoires in thyroid tissue and in blood from several Graves' hyperthyroidism patients. Following sampling, methimazole starting at 30 mg daily was given to hyperthyroidism patients, and high-dose intravenous methylprednisolone was given to ophthalmopathy patients. TCR Vbeta CDR3 sequencing of approximately 140 peripheral blood samples (about 45 ophthalmopathy, over 70 hyperthyroidism and roughly 17 progressor patients) is reported in the paper.

Patients with uncontrolled infections, other autoimmune diseases, pregnancy or lactation were excluded. Diagnoses were based on clinical symptoms, serum thyroxine and TRAb, thyroid ultrasound and orbital computed tomography. Trizol reagent was used to extract total RNA, and RNA quality was then checked on an Agilent 2100 Bioanalyzer. Summary of the overall study and its limitations: Sample size was not statistically predetermined, and blinding of investigators to group allocation was not performed. Most expanded thyroid clonotypes (frequency above 0.001) were also detected in blood, a finding suggesting that blood repertoires may reflect thyroid immune responses. During validation, the model predicted progression to ophthalmopathy a median of approximately 6.5 months ahead of onset, with almost 71% sensitivity and 72% to 80% specificity. A model built on a 13 V-J signature distinguished ophthalmopathy from stable hyperthyroidism, reaching about 89% sensitivity and approximately 81% specificity in cross-validation and 80%/75% in testing.

On this clonotype: Its specific antigen is unknown. No much larger clone is present one base from it, and per-base qualities are unavailable.

Amplification of TCR beta CDR3 regions was carried out from RNA transcripts. The first round of RT-PCR for the TCR CDR3 was performed with the HTBI primer set and the Qiagen OneStep RT-PCR kit. The libraries were constructed in a second round of multiplex PCR and then size-selected and purified. Paired-end sequencing of the libraries was performed with 100 bp reads on an Illumina HiSeq2000. The authors processed their data as follows. Raw data were processed with SOAPnuke, discarding reads with adapters, uncalled bases, mean Phred below 15, or no exact constant-primer or identifier match. High-quality paired reads were merged using COPE v1.2.5, and each unique nucleotide sequence was defined as a clonotype. Clonotypes were aligned to IMGT TRBV, TRBD and TRBJ reference segments using MiTCR v1.1. The analysis was restricted to V-J combinations with a frequency above 0.0001, which together covered 99% to 99.2% of the repertoires. A TCS score was defined as the ratio of F50 (clonal expansion) to E x V (chaos), with BLOSUM62-based TCRdist applied between CDR3 peptides within each V-J. Welch's t-statistics and random forest reduced approximately 520 V-J features to 13, which were used in a naive Bayes classifier (R e1071). Thyroid-blood repertoire similarity was quantified with the Morisita-Horn index. TCRdb trimmed the raw reads at Q25, called clones with MiXCR and kept productive beta chains. Rows matching on CDR3 protein sequence are summarized as one entry with the most common DNA and genes. TCRdb's processing, not the authors', yielded these V and J calls. Counted in this sample were fewer than 650,000 distinct CDR3 sequences; 40% to 50% of them appeared once. The ten most abundant clones make up approximately 44% of the sample.

This sequence originates from an adult woman with Graves' disease, either hyperthyroidism or ophthalmopathy (not recorded which). The sequenced sample was peripheral blood or thyroid tissue (not recorded which).

The sequenced DNA is TGTGCCAGCGGGTGGCAGGGGGCGGCCAAAAATCAGCCCCAGCATTTT. This yields the protein CASGWQGAAKNQPQHF. The V and J genes are TRBV6-1 and TRBJ1-5; 8 middle bases align to TRBD1. The junction shows trimming of 8 bases on V and 4 bases on J, and the gene matches do not reach 13 bases of it. Reading from cysteine to phenylalanine, the CDR3 counts 16 amino acids. Only the CDR3 portion is preserved as DNA: 48 bases, with reading frame beginning at the first base. CDR1 and CDR2 are drawn from the germline V gene: MNHNS, SASEGT.